This T cell receptor beta chain came from a study of blood T cell repertoires in COVID-19. About the study: Sample material is recorded as cDNA or gDNA derived from T cells, B-cell-depleted T cells, or PBMCs.

Methods used by the authors: Researchers report that nucleated cell counts were estimated from reference gene primer amplification. TCRdb keeps only in-frame clones here, not all; method: immunoSEQ multiplex PCR. V and J calls and clone size are as listed in that table; D and trimming were resolved from the DNA. Of roughly 250,000 clones listed, approximately 82% are singletons. The CDR3 sequence is 14 residues long. Germline CDR1 and CDR2: DFQATT and SNEGSKA (reference sequence). The J segment lost 2 bases and the V segment lost 3 bases, leaving 5 bases of the junction unmatched. The TCR originated in an elderly woman with acute or convalescent COVID-19. Sequencing was done on a sample of peripheral blood. This chain joins TRBV20-1 and TRBJ2-3; 7 bases are shared with TRBD2. In nucleotides, the CDR3 is TGCAGTGCTAGTTCAGGGACTATCACAGATACGCAGTATTTT. It specifies CSASSGTITDTQYF.